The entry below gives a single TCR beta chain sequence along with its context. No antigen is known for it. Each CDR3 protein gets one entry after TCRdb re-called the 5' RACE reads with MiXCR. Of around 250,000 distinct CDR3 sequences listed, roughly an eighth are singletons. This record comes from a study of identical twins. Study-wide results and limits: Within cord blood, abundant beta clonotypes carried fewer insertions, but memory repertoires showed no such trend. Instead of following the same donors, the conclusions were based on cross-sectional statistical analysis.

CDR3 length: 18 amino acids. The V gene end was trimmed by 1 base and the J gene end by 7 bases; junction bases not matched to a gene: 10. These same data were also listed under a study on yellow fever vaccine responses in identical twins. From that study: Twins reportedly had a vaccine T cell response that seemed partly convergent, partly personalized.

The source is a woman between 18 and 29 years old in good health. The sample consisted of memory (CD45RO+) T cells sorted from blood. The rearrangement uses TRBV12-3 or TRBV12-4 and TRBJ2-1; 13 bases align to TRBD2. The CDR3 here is CASSLGTSGGKSGNEQFF. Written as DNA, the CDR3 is TGTGCCAGCAGTTTAGGGACTAGCGGGGGCAAATCCGGTAATGAGCAGTTCTTC.